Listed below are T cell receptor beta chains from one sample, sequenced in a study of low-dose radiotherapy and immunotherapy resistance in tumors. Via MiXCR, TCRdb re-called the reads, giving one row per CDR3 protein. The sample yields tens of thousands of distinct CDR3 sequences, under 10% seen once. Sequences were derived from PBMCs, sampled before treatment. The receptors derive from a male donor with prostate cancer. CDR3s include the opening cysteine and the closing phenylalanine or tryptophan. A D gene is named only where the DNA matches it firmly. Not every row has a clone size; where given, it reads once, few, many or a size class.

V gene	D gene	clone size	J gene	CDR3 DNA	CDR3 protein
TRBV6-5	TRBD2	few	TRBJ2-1	TGTGCCAGCAGTTACCGGCCTAGCGGGAGGGCGAATGAGCAGTTCTTC	CASSYRPSGRANEQFF
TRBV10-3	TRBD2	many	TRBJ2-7	TGTGCCATCAGTGGACTAGCCCGGACCTACGAGCAGTACTTC	CAISGLARTYEQYF
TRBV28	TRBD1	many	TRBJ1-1	TGTGCCAGCAGTTCCCAGGGGGCCGGCACTGAAGCTTTCTTT	CASSSQGAGTEAFF
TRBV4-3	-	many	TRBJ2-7	TGCGCCAGCAGCCAAGACACCGGGAGAGGTTACGAGCAGTACTTC	CASSQDTGRGYEQYF
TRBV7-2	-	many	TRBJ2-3	TGTGCCAGCAGCTTAGCTTCAGATACGCAGTATTTT	CASSLASDTQYF
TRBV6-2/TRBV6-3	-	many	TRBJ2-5	TGTGCCAGCAGTGCGCAGGGCTTACAAGAGACCCAGTACTTC	CASSAQGLQETQYF
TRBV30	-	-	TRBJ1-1	TGTGCCTGGAGGACCGACTATAACACTGAAGCTTTCTTT	CAWRTDYNTEAFF
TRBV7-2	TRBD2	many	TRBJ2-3	TGTGCCAGCAGCTCCTTGAGTGTAGCGGGGACGCAGTATTTT	CASSSLSVAGTQYF
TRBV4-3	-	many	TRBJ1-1	TGCGCCAGCAGCCAAGATTCGCTACCAGGAACGACTGAAGCTTTCTTT	CASSQDSLPGTTEAFF
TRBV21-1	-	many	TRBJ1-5	TGTGCCAGCACCGCTCACAGGGACCTGAATCAGCCCCAGCATTTT	CASTAHRDLNQPQHF
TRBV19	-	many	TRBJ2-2	TGTGCCAGTAGTATATTCCGGAGAAACACCGGGGAGCTGTTTTTT	CASSIFRRNTGELFF
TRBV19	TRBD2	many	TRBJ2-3	TGTGCCAGTAGTACTAGCGGGAGCACAGATACGCAGTATTTT	CASSTSGSTDTQYF
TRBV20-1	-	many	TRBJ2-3	TGCAGTCCCTGGCGGGGCACAGATACGCAGTATTTT	CSPWRGTDTQYF
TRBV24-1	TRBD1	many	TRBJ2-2	TGTGCCACGGACAGGGGAACCGGGGAGCTGTTTTTT	CATDRGTGELFF
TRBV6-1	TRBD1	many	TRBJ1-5	TGTGCCAGCAGTGTCGGGGACAGGGGAGTTTACAGCAATCAGCCCCAGCATTTT	CASSVGDRGVYSNQPQHF
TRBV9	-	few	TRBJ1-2	TGTGCCAGCTCCCAGAGTCTAGCGGGGGGCGACTATGGCTACACCTTC	CASSQSLAGGDYGYTF
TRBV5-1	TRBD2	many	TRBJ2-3	TGCGCCAGCAGCTGGACTAGCGGAGATACGCAGTATTTT	CASSWTSGDTQYF
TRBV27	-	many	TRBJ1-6	TGTGCCAGCAGTTCAACCTATAATTCACCCCTCCACTTT	CASSSTYNSPLHF
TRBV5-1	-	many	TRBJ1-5	TGCGCCAGCAGCTTGGGACAGGCGGGACAGCCCCAGCATTTT	CASSLGQAGQPQHF
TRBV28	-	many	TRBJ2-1	TGTGCCAGCAGTTCGGAAGACCATGAGCAGTTCTTC	CASSSEDHEQFF
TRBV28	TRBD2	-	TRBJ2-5	TGTGCCAGCAGTTCATTCACACTAGCGGGAGGGCCGGGGAAGACCCAGTACTTC	CASSSFTLAGGPGKTQYF
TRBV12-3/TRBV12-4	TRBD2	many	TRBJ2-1	TGTGCCAGCAGCCGATTCGTGGTAGCGGGAGGGAGAGATGAGCAGTTCTTC	CASSRFVVAGGRDEQFF
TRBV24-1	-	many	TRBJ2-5	TGTGCCACCAGTGATTTCGTACACCTTGGCGAGACCCAGTACTTC	CATSDFVHLGETQYF
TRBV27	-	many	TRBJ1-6	TGTGCCAGCAGTTCAGGAGACTATTCACCCCTCCACTTT	CASSSGDYSPLHF
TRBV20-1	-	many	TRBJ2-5	TGCAGTGCTACAATCAACCAAGAGACCCAGTACTTC	CSATINQETQYF